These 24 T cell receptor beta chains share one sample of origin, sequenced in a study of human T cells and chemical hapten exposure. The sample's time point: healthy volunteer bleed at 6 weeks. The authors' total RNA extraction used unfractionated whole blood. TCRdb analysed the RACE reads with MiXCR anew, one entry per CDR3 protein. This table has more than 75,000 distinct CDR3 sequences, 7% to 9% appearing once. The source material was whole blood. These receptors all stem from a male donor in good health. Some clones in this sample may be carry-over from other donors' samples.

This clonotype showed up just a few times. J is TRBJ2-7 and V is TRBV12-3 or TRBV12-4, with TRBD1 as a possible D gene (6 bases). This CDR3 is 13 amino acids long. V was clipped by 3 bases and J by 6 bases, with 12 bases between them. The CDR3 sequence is CASSFATGSEQYF. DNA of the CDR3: TGTGCCAGCAGTTTCGCGACAGGATCCGAGCAGTACTTC.

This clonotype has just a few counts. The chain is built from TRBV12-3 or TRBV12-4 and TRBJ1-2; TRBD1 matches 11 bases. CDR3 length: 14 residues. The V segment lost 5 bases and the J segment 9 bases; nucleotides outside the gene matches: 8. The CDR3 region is CASSPGTGGERYTF. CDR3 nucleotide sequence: TGTGCCAGCAGTCCGGGGACAGGGGGTGAACGCTACACCTTC.

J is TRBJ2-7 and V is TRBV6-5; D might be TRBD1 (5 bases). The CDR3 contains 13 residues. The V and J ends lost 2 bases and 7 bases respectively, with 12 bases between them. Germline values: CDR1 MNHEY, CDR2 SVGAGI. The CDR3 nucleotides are TGTGCCAGCAGTTACCCTGGGGCAGGGGAGCAGTACTTC. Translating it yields CASSYPGAGEQYF.

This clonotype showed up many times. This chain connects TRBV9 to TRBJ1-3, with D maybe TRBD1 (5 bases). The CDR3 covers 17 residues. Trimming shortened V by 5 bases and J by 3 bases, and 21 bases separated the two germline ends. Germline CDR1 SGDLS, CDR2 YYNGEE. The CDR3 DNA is TGTGCCAGCAGTCTCACACCCCGCCGGGACGGTGGAAACACCATATATTTT. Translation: CASSLTPRRDGGNTIYF.

The CDR3 sequence: CASSSTSGRSDTQYF. The CDR3 region has the DNA TGTGCCAGCAGCTCCACTAGCGGGAGGTCAGATACGCAGTATTTT. The J gene is TRBJ2-3, the V gene TRBV7-2; 12 bases map to TRBD2. The V and J ends lost 4 bases and 4 bases, in that order; junction bases with no gene match: 3. In germline, CDR1 is SGHTA, CDR2 FQGNSA. The CDR3 is made up of 15 amino acids.

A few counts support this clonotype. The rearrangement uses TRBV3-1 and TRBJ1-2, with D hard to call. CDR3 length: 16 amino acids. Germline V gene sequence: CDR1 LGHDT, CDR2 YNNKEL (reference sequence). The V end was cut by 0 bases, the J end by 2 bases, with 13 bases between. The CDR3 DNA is TGTGCCAGCAGCCAAGATGAGCGGAAGACAAACTATGGCTACACCTTC. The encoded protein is CASSQDERKTNYGYTF. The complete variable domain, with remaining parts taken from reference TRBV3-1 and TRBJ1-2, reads DTAVSQTPKYLVTQMGNDKSIKCEQNLGHDTMYWYKQDSKKFLKIMFSYNNKELIINETVPNRFSPKSPDKAHLNLHINSLELGDSAVYFCASSQDERKTNYGYTFGSGTRLTVV.

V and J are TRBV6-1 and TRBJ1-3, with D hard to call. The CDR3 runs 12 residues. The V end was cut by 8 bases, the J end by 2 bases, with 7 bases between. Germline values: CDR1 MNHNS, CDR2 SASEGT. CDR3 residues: CASRTPGNTIYF. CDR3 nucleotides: TGTGCCAGCCGAACTCCTGGAAACACCATATATTTT.

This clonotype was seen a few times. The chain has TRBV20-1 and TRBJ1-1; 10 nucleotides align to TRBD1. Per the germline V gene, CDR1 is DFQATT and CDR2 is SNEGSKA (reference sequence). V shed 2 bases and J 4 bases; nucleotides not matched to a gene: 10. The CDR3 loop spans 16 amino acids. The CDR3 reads CSARPRQGAFGTEAFF. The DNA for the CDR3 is TGCAGTGCTAGACCCCGACAGGGGGCGTTCGGCACTGAAGCTTTCTTT.

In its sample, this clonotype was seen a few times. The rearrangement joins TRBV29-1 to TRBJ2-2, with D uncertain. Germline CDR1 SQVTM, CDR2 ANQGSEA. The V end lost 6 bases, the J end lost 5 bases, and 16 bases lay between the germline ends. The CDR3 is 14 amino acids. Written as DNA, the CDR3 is TGCAGCGTGAAATTGAACTACCAAACCGGGGAGCTGTTTTTT. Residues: CSVKLNYQTGELFF.

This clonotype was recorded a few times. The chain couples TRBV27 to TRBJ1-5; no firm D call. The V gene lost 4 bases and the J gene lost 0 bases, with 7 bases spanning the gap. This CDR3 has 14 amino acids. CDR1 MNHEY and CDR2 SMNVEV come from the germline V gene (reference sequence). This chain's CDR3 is CASSSYSSNQPQHF. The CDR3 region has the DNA TGTGCCAGCAGTTCATACAGTAGCAATCAGCCCCAGCATTTT.

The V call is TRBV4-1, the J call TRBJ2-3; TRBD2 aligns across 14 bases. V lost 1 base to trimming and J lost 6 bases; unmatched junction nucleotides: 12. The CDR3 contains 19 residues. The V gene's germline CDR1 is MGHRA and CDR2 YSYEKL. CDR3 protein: CASSQAPGTSGRSSDTQYF. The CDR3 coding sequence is TGCGCCAGCAGCCAAGCGCCCGGGACTAGCGGGAGAAGCTCGGATACGCAGTATTTT.

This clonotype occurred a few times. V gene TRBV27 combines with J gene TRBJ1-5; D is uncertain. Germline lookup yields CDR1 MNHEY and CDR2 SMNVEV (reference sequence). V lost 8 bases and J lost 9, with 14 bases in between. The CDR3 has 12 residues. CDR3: CASAPPTSPQHF. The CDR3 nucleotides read TGTGCCAGCGCCCCGCCGACATCGCCCCAGCATTTT.

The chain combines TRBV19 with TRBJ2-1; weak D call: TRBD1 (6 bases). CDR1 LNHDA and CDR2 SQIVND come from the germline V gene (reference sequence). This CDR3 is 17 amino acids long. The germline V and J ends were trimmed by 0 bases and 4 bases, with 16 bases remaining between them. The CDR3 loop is CASSIDRRITGYNEQFF. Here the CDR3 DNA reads TGTGCCAGTAGTATAGACCGCCGCATTACAGGGTACAATGAGCAGTTCTTC. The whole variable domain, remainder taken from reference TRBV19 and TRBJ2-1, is DGGITQSPKYLFRKEGQNVTLSCEQNLNHDAMYWYRQDPGQGLRLIYYSQIVNDFQKGDIAEGYSVSREKKESFPLTVTSAQKNPTAFYLCASSIDRRITGYNEQFFGPGTRLTVL.

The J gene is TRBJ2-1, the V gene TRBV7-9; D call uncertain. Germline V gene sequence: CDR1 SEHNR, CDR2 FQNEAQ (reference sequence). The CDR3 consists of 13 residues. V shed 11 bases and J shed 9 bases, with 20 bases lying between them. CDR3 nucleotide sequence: TGTGCCGGGGATGCACGATCCGCTGGTGAGCAGTTCTTC. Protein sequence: CAGDARSAGEQFF.

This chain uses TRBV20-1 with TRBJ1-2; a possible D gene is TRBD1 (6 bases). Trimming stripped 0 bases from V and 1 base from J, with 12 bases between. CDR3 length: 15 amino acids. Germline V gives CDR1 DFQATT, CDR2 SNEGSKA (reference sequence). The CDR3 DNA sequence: TGCAGTGCTAGAGATCCCCGACAGGATAACTATGGCTACACCTTC. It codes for CSARDPRQDNYGYTF.

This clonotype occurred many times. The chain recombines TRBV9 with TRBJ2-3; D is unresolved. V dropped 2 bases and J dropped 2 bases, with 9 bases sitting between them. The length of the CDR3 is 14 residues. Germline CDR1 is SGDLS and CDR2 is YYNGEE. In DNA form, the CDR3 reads TGTGCCAGCAGCGTCACGGTTTACACAGATACGCAGTATTTT. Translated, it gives CASSVTVYTDTQYF.

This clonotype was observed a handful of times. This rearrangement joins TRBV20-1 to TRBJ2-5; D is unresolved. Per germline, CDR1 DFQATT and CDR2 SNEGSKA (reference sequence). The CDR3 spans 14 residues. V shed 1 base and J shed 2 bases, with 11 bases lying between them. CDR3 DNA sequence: TGCAGTGCTAGAGGTCGAGCCCCTCAAGAGACCCAGTACTTC. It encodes CSARGRAPQETQYF.

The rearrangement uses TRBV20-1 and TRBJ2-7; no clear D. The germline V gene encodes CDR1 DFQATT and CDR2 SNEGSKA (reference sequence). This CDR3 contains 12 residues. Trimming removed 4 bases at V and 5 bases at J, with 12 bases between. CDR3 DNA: TGCAGTGCTACCCTCCTAAGCCACGAGCAGTACTTC. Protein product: CSATLLSHEQYF.

The CDR3 DNA reads as TGCAGTGCACGCCTTGACAGGTCTGCTAACTATGGCTACACCTTC. The encoded protein is CSARLDRSANYGYTF. This chain uses TRBV20-1 with TRBJ1-2; perhaps TRBD1 as D (6 bases). CDR3 size: 15 residues. Per germline, CDR1 DFQATT and CDR2 SNEGSKA (reference sequence). Trimming shortened V by 6 bases and J by 0 bases, and 17 bases separated the two germline ends.

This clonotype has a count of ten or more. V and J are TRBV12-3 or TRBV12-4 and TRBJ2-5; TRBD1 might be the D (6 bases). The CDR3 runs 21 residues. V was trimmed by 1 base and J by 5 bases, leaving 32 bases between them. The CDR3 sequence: CASSLDLIAEKQGRMRETQYF. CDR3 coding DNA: TGTGCCAGCAGTTTAGACCTAATCGCCGAGAAACAGGGAAGGATGAGGGAGACCCAGTACTTC.

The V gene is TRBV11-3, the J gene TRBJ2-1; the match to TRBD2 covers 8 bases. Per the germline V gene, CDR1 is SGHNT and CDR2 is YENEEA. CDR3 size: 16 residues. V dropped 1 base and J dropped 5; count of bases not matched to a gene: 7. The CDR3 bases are TGTGCCAGCAGCTTAGGCGGGGGGATGGGCAACAATGAGCAGTTCTTC. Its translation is CASSLGGGMGNNEQFF.

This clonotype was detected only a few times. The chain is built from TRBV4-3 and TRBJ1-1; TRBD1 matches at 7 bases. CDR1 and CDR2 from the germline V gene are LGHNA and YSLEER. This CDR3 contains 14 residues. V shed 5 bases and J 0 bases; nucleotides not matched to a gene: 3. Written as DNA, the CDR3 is TGCGCCAGCAGCTGGGACAGATTGAACACTGAAGCTTTCTTT. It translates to CASSWDRLNTEAFF.

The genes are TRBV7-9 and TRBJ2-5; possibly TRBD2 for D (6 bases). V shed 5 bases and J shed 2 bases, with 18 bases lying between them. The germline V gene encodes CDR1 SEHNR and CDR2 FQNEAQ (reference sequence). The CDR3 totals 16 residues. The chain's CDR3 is CASSPPGAGNQETQYF. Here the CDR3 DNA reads TGTGCCAGCAGCCCACCGGGAGCAGGGAATCAAGAGACCCAGTACTTC.

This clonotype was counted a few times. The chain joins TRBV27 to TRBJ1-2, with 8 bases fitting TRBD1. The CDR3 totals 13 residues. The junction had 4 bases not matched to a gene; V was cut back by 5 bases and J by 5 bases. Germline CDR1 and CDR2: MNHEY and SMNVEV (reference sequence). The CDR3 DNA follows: TGTGCCAGCAGTACCGGGACAGGATATGGCTACACCTTC. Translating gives CASSTGTGYGYTF.